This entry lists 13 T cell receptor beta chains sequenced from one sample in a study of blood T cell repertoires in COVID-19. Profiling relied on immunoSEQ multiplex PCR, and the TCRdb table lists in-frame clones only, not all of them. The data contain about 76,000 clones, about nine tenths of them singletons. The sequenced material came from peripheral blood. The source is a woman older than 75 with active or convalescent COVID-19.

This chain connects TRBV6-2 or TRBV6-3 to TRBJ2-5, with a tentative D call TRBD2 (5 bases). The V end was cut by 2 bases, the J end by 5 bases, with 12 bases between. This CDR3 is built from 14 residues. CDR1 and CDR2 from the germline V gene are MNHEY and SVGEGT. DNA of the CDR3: TGTGCCAGCAGTTACCGAATCATAGCGGAGACCCAGTACTTC. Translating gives CASSYRIIAETQYF.

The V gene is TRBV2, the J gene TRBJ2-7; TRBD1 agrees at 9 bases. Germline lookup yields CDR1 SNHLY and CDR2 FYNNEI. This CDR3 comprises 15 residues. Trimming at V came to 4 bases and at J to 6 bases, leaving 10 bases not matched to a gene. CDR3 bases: TGTGCCAGCAGTGCAACCGGGACAGGGCTGAGCGAGCAGTACTTC. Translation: CASSATGTGLSEQYF.

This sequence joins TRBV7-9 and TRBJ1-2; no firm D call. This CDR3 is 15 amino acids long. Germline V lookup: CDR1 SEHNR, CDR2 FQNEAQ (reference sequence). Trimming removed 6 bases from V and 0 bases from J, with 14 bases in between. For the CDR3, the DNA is TGTGCCAGCAGTATTAGCTTCGGTGCTAACTATGGCTACACCTTC. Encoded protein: CASSISFGANYGYTF.

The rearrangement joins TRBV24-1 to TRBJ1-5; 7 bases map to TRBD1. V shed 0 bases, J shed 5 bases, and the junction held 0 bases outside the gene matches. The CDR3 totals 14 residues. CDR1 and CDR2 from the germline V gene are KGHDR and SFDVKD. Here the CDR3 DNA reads TGTGCCACCAGTGATTTGGGGACAGATCAGCCCCAGCATTTT. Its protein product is CATSDLGTDQPQHF.

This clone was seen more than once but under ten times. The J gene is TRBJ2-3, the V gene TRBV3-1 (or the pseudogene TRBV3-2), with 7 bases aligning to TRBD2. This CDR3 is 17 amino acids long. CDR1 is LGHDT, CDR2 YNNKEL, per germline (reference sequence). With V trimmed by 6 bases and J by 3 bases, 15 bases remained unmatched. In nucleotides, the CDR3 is TGTGCCAGCAGTCAAACCCTGACTAGCAAGTTGACAGATACGCAGTATTTT. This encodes CASSQTLTSKLTDTQYF.

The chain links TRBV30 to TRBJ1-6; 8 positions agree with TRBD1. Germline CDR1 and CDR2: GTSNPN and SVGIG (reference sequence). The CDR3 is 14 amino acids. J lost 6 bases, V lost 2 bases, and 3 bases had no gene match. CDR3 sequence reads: CAWSPGQGNSPLHF. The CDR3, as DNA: TGTGCCTGGAGTCCAGGACAGGGTAATTCACCCCTCCACTTT. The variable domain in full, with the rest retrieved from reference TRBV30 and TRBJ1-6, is SQTIHQWPATLVQPVGSPLSLECTVEGTSNPNLYWYRQAAGRGLQLLFYSVGIGQISSEVPQNLSASRPQDRQFILSSKKLLLSDSGFYLCAWSPGQGNSPLHFGNGTRLTVT.

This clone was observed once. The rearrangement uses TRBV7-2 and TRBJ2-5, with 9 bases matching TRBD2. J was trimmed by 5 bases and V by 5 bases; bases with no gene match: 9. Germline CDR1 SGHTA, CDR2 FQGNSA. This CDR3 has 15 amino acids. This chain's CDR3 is CASSRAGGQGETQYF. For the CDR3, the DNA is TGTGCCAGCAGCCGCGCGGGGGGGCAGGGGGAGACCCAGTACTTC.

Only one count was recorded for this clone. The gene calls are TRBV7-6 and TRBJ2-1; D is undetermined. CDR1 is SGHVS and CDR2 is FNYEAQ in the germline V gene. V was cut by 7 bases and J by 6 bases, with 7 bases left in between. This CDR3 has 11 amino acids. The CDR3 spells CASTNGNEQFF. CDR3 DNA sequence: TGTGCCAGCACTAACGGCAATGAGCAGTTCTTC.

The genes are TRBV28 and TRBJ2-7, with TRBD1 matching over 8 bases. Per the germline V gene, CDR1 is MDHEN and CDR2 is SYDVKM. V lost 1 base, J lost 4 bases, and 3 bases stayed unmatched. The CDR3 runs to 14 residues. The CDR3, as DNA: TGTGCCAGCAGTTTATCGGACAGGGATTACGAGCAGTACTTC. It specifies CASSLSDRDYEQYF.

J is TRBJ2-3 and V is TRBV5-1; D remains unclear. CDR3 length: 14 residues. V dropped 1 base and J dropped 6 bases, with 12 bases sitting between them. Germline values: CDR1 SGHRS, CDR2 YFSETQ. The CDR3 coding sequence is TGCGCCAGCAGCTTGTCTGAGTTTTTGGATACGCAGTATTTT. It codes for CASSLSEFLDTQYF.

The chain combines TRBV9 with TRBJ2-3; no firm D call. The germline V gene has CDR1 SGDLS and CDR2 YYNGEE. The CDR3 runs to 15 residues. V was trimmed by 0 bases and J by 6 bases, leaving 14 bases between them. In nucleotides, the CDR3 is TGTGCCAGCAGCGTAGTAAGCGTTGGTGGGGATACGCAGTATTTT. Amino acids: CASSVVSVGGDTQYF.

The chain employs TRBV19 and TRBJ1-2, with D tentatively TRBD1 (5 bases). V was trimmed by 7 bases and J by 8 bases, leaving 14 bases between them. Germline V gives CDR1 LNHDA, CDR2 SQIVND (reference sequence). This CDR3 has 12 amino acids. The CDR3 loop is CASKAGPVGYTF. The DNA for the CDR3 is TGTGCCAGTAAAGCAGGGCCCGTGGGCTACACCTTC.

The chain's CDR3 is CASKLEASTGELFF. CDR3 nucleotides: TGTGCCAGTAAATTAGAAGCCTCTACCGGGGAGCTGTTTTTT. The rearrangement joins TRBV19 to TRBJ2-2, with D uncertain. The CDR3 extends over 14 amino acids. V was clipped by 7 bases and J by 5 bases, with 14 bases between them. The germline gives CDR1 LNHDA, CDR2 SQIVND (reference sequence).